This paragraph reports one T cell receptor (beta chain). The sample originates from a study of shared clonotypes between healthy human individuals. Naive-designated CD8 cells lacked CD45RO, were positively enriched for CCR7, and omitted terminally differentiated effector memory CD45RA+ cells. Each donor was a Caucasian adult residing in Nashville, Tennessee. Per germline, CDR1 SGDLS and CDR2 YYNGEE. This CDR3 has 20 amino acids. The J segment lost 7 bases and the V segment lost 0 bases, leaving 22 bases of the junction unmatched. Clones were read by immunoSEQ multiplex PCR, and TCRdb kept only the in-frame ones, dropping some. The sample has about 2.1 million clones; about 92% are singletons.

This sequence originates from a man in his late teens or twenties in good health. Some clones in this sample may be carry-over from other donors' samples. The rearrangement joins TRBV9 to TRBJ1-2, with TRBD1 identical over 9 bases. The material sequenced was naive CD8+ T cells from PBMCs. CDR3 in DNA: TGTGCCAGCAGCGTAGCTACTGGGACAAACGTGGGGACAGGGACGGGTGGCTACACCTTC. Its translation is CASSVATGTNVGTGTGGYTF.